One and the same sample provided the 30 T cell receptor beta chains below, sequenced in a study of blood T cell repertoires in COVID-19 (dated by TCRdb to 2019 to 2021). Libraries were made using the immunoSEQ multiplex PCR assay. TCRdb holds this immuneACCESS table with in-frame rearrangements only. Some clones are missing; in checked studies, unresolved V genes explain under half, and the rest has no known cause. This sample holds about 140,000 clones; approximately 84% were observed only once. 1.5% to 2% of the sample is in the top ten clones. The sequencing input was PBMCs or T cells enriched from blood (not recorded which). The origin of the receptors is a woman aged 18 to 35 who had been exposed to COVID-19.

The chain employs TRBV7-2 and TRBJ2-7, with 15 nucleotides matching TRBD2. After removal of 1 base from V and 2 bases from J, the junction contained 9 bases not matched to a gene. The CDR3 length is 19 residues. The V gene's germline CDR1 is SGHTA and CDR2 FQGNSA. CDR3 region: CASSLGPGLAGGLPYEQYF. CDR3 nucleotide sequence: TGTGCCAGCAGCTTAGGCCCGGGACTAGCGGGAGGCCTCCCCTACGAGCAGTACTTC. The full variable domain, its missing parts supplied by reference TRBV7-2 and TRBJ2-7, is GAGVSQSPSNKVTEKGKDVELRCDPISGHTALYWYRQSLGQGLEFLIYFQGNSAPDKSGLPSDRFSAERTGGSVSTLTIQRTQQEDSAVYLCASSLGPGLAGGLPYEQYFGPGTRLTVT.

The rearrangement joins TRBV3-1 (or the pseudogene TRBV3-2) to TRBJ1-2; tentative D call: TRBD1 (6 bases). CDR3 length: 15 residues. Germline V CDR1 and CDR2: LGHDT, YNNKEL (reference sequence). V was clipped by 1 base and J by 6 bases, with 15 bases between them. CDR3 DNA sequence: TGTGCCAGCAGCCAAGTACGCGGGGGCGGACATGGCTACACCTTC. This encodes CASSQVRGGGHGYTF.

V gene TRBV7-6 combines with J gene TRBJ2-1; 11 bases agree with TRBD2. V shed 4 bases and J 4 bases; nucleotides not matched to a gene: 3. The CDR3 has 15 amino acids. Germline CDR1 reads SGHVS; CDR2 reads FNYEAQ. The CDR3 reads CASSSLAGVYNEQFF. CDR3 in DNA: TGTGCCAGCAGCTCACTAGCGGGGGTATACAATGAGCAGTTCTTC.

The CDR3 nucleotides read TGTGCCTGGAGTGTACGTCCGACAGGGGGCGGCAATTCACCCCTCCACTTT. It specifies CAWSVRPTGGGNSPLHF. The chain recombines TRBV30 with TRBJ1-6; 10 positions agree with TRBD1. The germline V gene has CDR1 GTSNPN and CDR2 SVGIG (reference sequence). The V and J ends lost 0 bases and 7 bases, in that order; junction bases with no gene match: 9. This CDR3 region has 17 residues. The whole variable domain, remainder taken from reference TRBV30 and TRBJ1-6, is SQTIHQWPATLVQPVGSPLSLECTVEGTSNPNLYWYRQAAGRGLQLLFYSVGIGQISSEVPQNLSASRPQDRQFILSSKKLLLSDSGFYLCAWSVRPTGGGNSPLHFGNGTRLTVT.

This clone was counted a single time. This chain's CDR3 is CASRPTGDTGELFF. Written as DNA, the CDR3 is TGCGCCAGCAGACCGACGGGGGACACCGGGGAGCTGTTTTTT. This chain connects TRBV5-1 to TRBJ2-2; tentatively, D is TRBD2 (6 bases). CDR3 length: 14 amino acids. With 5 bases removed from V and 3 bases from J, the gap between germline ends came to 11 bases. Germline lookup yields CDR1 SGHRS and CDR2 YFSETQ.

This rearrangement joins TRBV7-9 to TRBJ1-1; D unclear. The V and J ends lost 4 bases and 1 base respectively, with 10 bases between them. This CDR3 comprises 14 residues. Germline V gene lookup returns CDR1 SEHNR and CDR2 FQNEAQ (reference sequence). Here the CDR3 reads CASSSPEWNTEAFF. CDR3 nucleotides: TGTGCCAGCAGCTCCCCCGAGTGGAACACTGAAGCTTTCTTT.

This chain uses TRBV6-6 with TRBJ2-2, with D maybe TRBD2 (6 bases). CDR1 and CDR2 (germline): MNHNY, SVGAGI (reference sequence). The length of the CDR3 is 16 residues. V shed 5 bases and J shed 1 base, with 14 bases lying between them. The CDR3 region is CASSPPLAENTGELFF. The CDR3 nucleotides read TGTGCCAGCAGTCCCCCGTTAGCGGAGAACACCGGGGAGCTGTTTTTT.

The gene calls are TRBV3-1 (or the pseudogene TRBV3-2) and TRBJ2-7, with 13 bases that match TRBD2. The CDR3 has 16 amino acids. Trimming removed 1 base from V and 3 bases from J; junction bases left unmatched: 3. Germline CDR1 LGHDT, CDR2 YNNKEL (reference sequence). DNA for the CDR3: TGTGCCAGCAGCCAAGGGACTAGCGGGGGCTTCTACGAGCAGTACTTC. It codes for CASSQGTSGGFYEQYF.

CDR3 loop: CASSLRLAGVPDTQYF. CDR3 DNA sequence: TGTGCCAGCAGCTTGAGACTAGCGGGAGTCCCAGATACGCAGTATTTT. The gene calls are TRBV7-2 and TRBJ2-3; 12 nucleotides agree with TRBD2. Germline CDR1 SGHTA, CDR2 FQGNSA. The CDR3 runs 16 residues. Trimming removed 3 bases from V and 4 bases from J; junction bases left unmatched: 5.

The chain combines TRBV3-1 (or the pseudogene TRBV3-2) with TRBJ2-6, with 8 bases identical to TRBD1. The CDR3 loop spans 18 amino acids. V lost 1 base, J lost 2 bases, and 7 bases stayed unmatched. Germline V CDR1 and CDR2: LGHDT, YNNKEL (reference sequence). The DNA of the CDR3 is TGTGCCAGCAGCCAAGGGCAGGGGGCGACTGCTGGGGCCAACGTCCTGACTTTC. This codes for CASSQGQGATAGANVLTF.

There are many counts of this clone. The chain combines TRBV19 with TRBJ1-5; D might be TRBD1 (6 bases). The CDR3 length is 15 residues. V dropped 7 bases and J dropped 2 bases, with 15 bases sitting between them. Germline CDR1 and CDR2: LNHDA and SQIVND (reference sequence). The CDR3 bases are TGTGCCAGTAAGGTCATGGCAGGGGGCAATCAGCCCCAGCATTTT. Protein sequence: CASKVMAGGNQPQHF.

The gene calls are TRBV4-3 and TRBJ2-7, with unresolved D. The length of the CDR3 is 12 residues. The V and J ends lost 0 bases and 12 bases respectively, with 12 bases between them. CDR1 and CDR2 from the germline V gene are LGHNA and YSLEER. In DNA form, the CDR3 reads TGCGCCAGCAGCCAAGATCAGGTCTTGCTGTACTTC. The encoded protein is CASSQDQVLLYF.

The chain is built from TRBV5-1 and TRBJ2-5, with 9 nucleotides matching TRBD2. The V segment lost 0 bases and the J segment 3 bases; nucleotides outside the gene matches: 9. Germline CDR1 SGHRS, CDR2 YFSETQ. This CDR3 is 17 amino acids long. The CDR3 DNA reads TGCGCCAGCAGCTTGGGTCTAGCGGGAAGCTGGGAAGAGACCCAGTACTTC. Its translation is CASSLGLAGSWEETQYF.

V is TRBV7-7 and J is TRBJ2-5; TRBD2 agrees at 7 bases. Looked up from germline, CDR1 is SSHAT and CDR2 is FNYEAQ (reference sequence). V gave up 8 bases and J gave up 5 bases; unmatched junction bases: 5. The CDR3 loop spans 12 amino acids. The CDR3 loop is CASRGEGETQYF. CDR3 coding DNA: TGTGCCAGCCGGGGGGAGGGTGAGACCCAGTACTTC.

J is TRBJ2-7 and V is TRBV27; TRBD2 might be the D (5 bases). This CDR3 contains 13 residues. Trimming removed 10 bases from V and 2 bases from J, with 15 bases in between. From germline, CDR1 is MNHEY and CDR2 SMNVEV (reference sequence). The CDR3 DNA is TGTGCCAACGTCGGGGATGTTACCTACGAGCAGTACTTC. It translates to CANVGDVTYEQYF.

The V call is TRBV23-1, the J call TRBJ2-1; the match to TRBD2 covers 8 bases. Being an ORF, TRBV23-1 has a function that is uncertain. CDR3 length equals 15 residues. With 6 bases clipped from V and 3 bases from J, the junction kept 7 bases outside the gene matches. CDR3 protein: CASRQAGEFYNEQFF. CDR3 nucleotide sequence: TGCGCCAGCAGACAAGCGGGAGAGTTCTACAATGAGCAGTTCTTC.

This rearrangement joins TRBV6-5 to TRBJ2-1, with D perhaps matching TRBD1 (6 bases). The germline V gene has CDR1 MNHEY and CDR2 SVGAGI. V gave up 6 bases and J gave up 8 bases, with 11 bases separating them. The CDR3 runs to 12 residues. CDR3 sequence reads: CASRRGIDEQFF. The CDR3 DNA reads TGTGCCAGCAGAAGGGGGATCGATGAGCAGTTCTTC.

This clone was seen more than once but under ten times. The gene calls are TRBV15 and TRBJ1-5, with TRBD1 identical over 9 bases. The CDR3 extends over 13 amino acids. Germline V CDR1 and CDR2: LNHNV, YYDKDF (reference sequence). Trimming took 8 bases from V and 6 from J; bases not matched to a gene: 5. CDR3 in DNA: TGTGCCACCGGGACAGGGTATGGTCAGCCCCAGCATTTT. Protein product: CATGTGYGQPQHF.

Only a few counts were recorded for this clone. This chain connects TRBV5-1 to TRBJ1-2, with D perhaps matching TRBD1 (5 bases). V was clipped by 4 bases and J by 2 bases, with 9 bases between them. CDR3 size: 13 residues. Germline V gene lookup returns CDR1 SGHRS and CDR2 YFSETQ. The CDR3, as DNA: TGCGCCAGCAGCGCGGAGGGGAACTATGGCTACACCTTC. It yields the protein CASSAEGNYGYTF.

In DNA, the CDR3 is TGTGCCAGCCGTGCGGGACTAGGGATCAATGAGCAGTTCTTC. Translation gives CASRAGLGINEQFF. The chain couples TRBV13 to TRBJ2-1, with 8 positions matching TRBD2. With 8 bases clipped from V and 6 bases from J, the junction kept 9 bases outside the gene matches. The CDR3 contains 14 residues. The germline V gene encodes CDR1 PRHDT and CDR2 FYEKMQ (reference sequence).

The rearrangement uses TRBV7-9 and TRBJ2-7; possibly TRBD2 for D (6 bases). The CDR3 is 14 amino acids. Germline assignment: CDR1 SEHNR and CDR2 FQNEAQ (reference sequence). Between the trimmed V and J ends, which lost 8 bases and 0 bases, there was a span of 14 bases. The CDR3 here is CASGFGGNSYEQYF. CDR3 DNA: TGTGCCAGCGGGTTCGGCGGGAACTCCTACGAGCAGTACTTC.

The rearrangement joins TRBV7-9 to TRBJ2-1; 11 bases align to TRBD1. CDR3 length: 19 amino acids. Germline assignment: CDR1 SEHNR and CDR2 FQNEAQ (reference sequence). J gave up 4 bases and V 5 bases, and 16 bases lay outside the gene matches. The CDR3 nucleotides read TGTGCCAGCAGCAACCCCCCCAGCCCGGGACAGGGGGAATACAATGAGCAGTTCTTC. The encoded protein is CASSNPPSPGQGEYNEQFF.

The chain carries TRBV6-4 and TRBJ2-2; D gene uncertain. The CDR3 consists of 15 residues. Per germline, CDR1 MRHNA and CDR2 SNTAGT. With 6 bases removed from V and 5 bases from J, the gap between germline ends came to 16 bases. CDR3 sequence (DNA): TGTGCCAGCAGAGGAGAATGGATGGAAACCGGGGAGCTGTTTTTT. As protein: CASRGEWMETGELFF.

The CDR3, as DNA: TGTGCCAGCAGCCCCGAGGTCCGTGGCGCTGAAGCTTTCTTT. Translating gives CASSPEVRGAEAFF. This chain uses TRBV7-8 with TRBJ1-1; D unclear. CDR1 is SGHVS and CDR2 is FQNEAQ in the germline V gene. The CDR3 is made up of 14 amino acids. V was shortened by 5 bases and J by 6 bases, with 16 bases between the two germline ends.

This chain joins TRBV11-2 and TRBJ2-1; 9 positions match TRBD2. The V gene's germline CDR1 is SGHAT and CDR2 FQNNGV. CDR3 size: 15 residues. V lost 1 base, J lost 4 bases, and 2 bases stayed unmatched. CDR3 sequence (DNA): TGTGCCAGCAGCTTAGTCCTAGCGGGATACAATGAGCAGTTCTTC. This translates into CASSLVLAGYNEQFF.

The V call is TRBV7-8, the J call TRBJ2-7, with 11 bases that match TRBD2. The J segment lost 5 bases and the V segment lost 5 bases, leaving 11 bases of the junction unmatched. This CDR3 spans 16 amino acids. Germline V CDR1 and CDR2: SGHVS, FQNEAQ. Here the CDR3 reads CASSPALAGGPDEQYF. The CDR3 DNA reads as TGTGCCAGCAGCCCAGCCCTAGCGGGAGGTCCGGACGAGCAGTACTTC.

The chain employs TRBV6-1 and TRBJ1-2; D is possibly TRBD1 (5 bases). The CDR3 is 14 residues long. Germline CDR1 and CDR2: MNHNS and SASEGT. V was shortened by 2 bases and J by 8 bases, with 15 bases between the two germline ends. CDR3 protein: CASSESQGLLGYTF. Here the CDR3 DNA reads TGTGCCAGCAGTGAATCTCAGGGCTTGTTAGGCTACACCTTC.

Only one count was recorded for this clone. The V gene is TRBV7-9, the J gene TRBJ1-2; 9 nucleotides match TRBD1. The V gene's germline CDR1 is SEHNR and CDR2 FQNEAQ (reference sequence). Germline trimming cut 3 bases from V and 8 bases from J; bases unmatched to any gene: 13. The CDR3 consists of 16 residues. DNA of the CDR3: TGTGCCAGCAGCTTTTCTATCAACAGGGGGCGCGGAGGCTACACCTTC. Translated, it gives CASSFSINRGRGGYTF.

This clone has a single count. This chain uses TRBV28 with TRBJ2-5, with D possibly matching TRBD1 (5 bases). This CDR3 spans 14 amino acids. The ends were cut back, 5 bases at V and 9 bases at J, with 19 bases in the middle. CDR1 MDHEN and CDR2 SYDVKM come from the germline V gene. CDR3 nucleotide sequence: TGTGCCAGCAGTCCCTCGGACAACCGAAGGGCCCAGTACTTC. Protein: CASSPSDNRRAQYF.

The rearrangement joins TRBV3-1 (or the pseudogene TRBV3-2) to TRBJ2-1; possible D gene TRBD1, 6 bases. The CDR3 has 15 residues. Between the trimmed V and J ends, which lost 1 base and 4 bases, there was a span of 11 bases. Germline V lookup: CDR1 LGHDT, CDR2 YNNKEL (reference sequence). The CDR3 spells CASSQGSDRYNEQFF. The CDR3 nucleotides are TGTGCCAGCAGCCAAGGTTCCGACAGGTACAATGAGCAGTTCTTC.